This T cell receptor (beta chain) was identified in a study of CD8+CD57+ T cells in acquired aplastic anemia. Study context: Sorting CD4+ and CD8+ cells gave DNA averaging roughly 3.5 ug.

A remark on this clonotype: The antigen is not known. The CDR3 ends on some other residue instead of the conserved phenylalanine or tryptophan, so this is likely a read error. It is unclear where the CDR3 begins or ends on the DNA, so no DNA is shown, and the CDR3 is as TCRdb lists it.

Termini included, the CDR3 measures 13 amino acids. Germline assignment: CDR1 ENHRY and CDR2 SYGVKD. Findings and limits, study-wide: Patients and controls shared about 30 CD8+ CDR3 sequences.

Genomic DNA, serving as template, underwent TCR beta VDJ and CDR3 profiling. From the reads, TCRdb called clonotypes with MiXCR, one entry per CDR3 protein. The repertoire consists of 260,000 or so distinct CDR3 sequences, with approximately 79% occurring once and the leading ten covering approximately 40%. The patients chosen for sequencing had shown expansion of CD8+CD57+ cells (detected by flow cytometry). Patient blood was sampled before any therapy had been received. The sample was sorted CD4+, CD8+, or CD8+CD57+ T cells (not recorded which) from PBMCs. The gene calls are TRBV10-3 and TRBJ1-1. The source is a human donor with aplastic anemia. This chain's CDR3 is CAIRRKRGILALA.